The text below deals with one T cell receptor beta chain. RNA extraction and reverse transcription yielded cDNA as sequencing template. Repertoires were generated with immunoSEQ multiplex PCR, while TCRdb's copy carries only in-frame clones and drops some. Altogether 130,000 to 150,000 clones are present, roughly 60% being singletons, with the ten largest covering about 38%. The source of the sample is a study of CD8+ T cells in alopecia areata. Trimming stripped 2 bases from V and 8 bases from J, with 14 bases between. The CDR3 length is 14 residues. Germline V gives CDR1 SGHRS, CDR2 YFSETQ. This receptor was obtained from a human donor in good health. The chain has TRBV5-1 and TRBJ2-1; D is undetermined. Sequencing was done on a sample of CD8+ T cells sorted from blood. Here the CDR3 DNA reads TGCGCCAGCAGCTTCAGCGACTCGACGGATGAGCAGTTCTTC. This encodes CASSFSDSTDEQFF.